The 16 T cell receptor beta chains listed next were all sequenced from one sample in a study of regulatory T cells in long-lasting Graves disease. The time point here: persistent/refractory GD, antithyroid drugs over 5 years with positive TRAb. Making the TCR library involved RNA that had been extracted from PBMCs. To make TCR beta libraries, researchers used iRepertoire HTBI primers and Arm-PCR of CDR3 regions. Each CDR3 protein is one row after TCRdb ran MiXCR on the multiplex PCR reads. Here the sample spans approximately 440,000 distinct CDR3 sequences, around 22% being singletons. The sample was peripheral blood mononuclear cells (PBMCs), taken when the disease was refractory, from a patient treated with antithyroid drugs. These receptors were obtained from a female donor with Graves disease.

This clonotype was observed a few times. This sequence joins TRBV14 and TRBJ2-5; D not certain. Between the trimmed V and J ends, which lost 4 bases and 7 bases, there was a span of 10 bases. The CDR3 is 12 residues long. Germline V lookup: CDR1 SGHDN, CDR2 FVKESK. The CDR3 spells CASSPHAGTQYF. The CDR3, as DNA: TGTGCCAGCAGCCCACACGCAGGGACCCAGTACTTC.

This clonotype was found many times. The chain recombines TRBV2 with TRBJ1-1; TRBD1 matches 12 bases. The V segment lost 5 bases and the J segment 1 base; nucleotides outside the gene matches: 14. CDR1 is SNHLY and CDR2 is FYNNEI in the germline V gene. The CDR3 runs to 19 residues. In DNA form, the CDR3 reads TGTGCCAGCAGTTCACCCGGGGACAGGGGGCTCGCAAGGAACACTGAAGCTTTCTTT. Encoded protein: CASSSPGDRGLARNTEAFF.

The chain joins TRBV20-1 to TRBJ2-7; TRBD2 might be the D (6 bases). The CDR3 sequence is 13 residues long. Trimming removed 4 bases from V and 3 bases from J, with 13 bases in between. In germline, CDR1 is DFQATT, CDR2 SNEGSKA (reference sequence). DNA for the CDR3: TGCAGTGCTAAGGGCGGGACGCTCTACGAGCAGTACTTC. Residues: CSAKGGTLYEQYF.

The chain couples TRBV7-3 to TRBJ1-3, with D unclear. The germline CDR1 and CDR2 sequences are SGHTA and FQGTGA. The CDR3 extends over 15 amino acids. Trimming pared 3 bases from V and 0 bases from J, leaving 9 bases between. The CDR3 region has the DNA TGTGCCAGCAGCTTGGACTCACACTCTGGAAACACCATATATTTT. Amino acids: CASSLDSHSGNTIYF.

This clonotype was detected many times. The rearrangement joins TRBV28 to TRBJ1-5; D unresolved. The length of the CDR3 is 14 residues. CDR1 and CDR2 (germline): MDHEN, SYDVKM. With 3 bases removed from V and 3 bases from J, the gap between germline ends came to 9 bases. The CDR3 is CASSLVGFNQPQHF. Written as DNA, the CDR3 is TGTGCCAGCAGTTTGGTGGGGTTCAATCAGCCCCAGCATTTT.

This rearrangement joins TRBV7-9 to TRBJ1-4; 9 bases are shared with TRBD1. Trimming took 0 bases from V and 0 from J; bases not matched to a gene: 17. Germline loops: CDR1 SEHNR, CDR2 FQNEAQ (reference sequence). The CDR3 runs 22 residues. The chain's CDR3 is CASSLALGTGILRYATNEKLFF. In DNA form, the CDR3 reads TGTGCCAGCAGCTTAGCGCTTGGGACAGGGATTTTACGATATGCAACTAATGAAAAACTGTTTTTT. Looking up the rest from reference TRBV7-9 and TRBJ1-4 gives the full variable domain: DTGVSQNPRHKITKRGQNVTFRCDPISEHNRLYWYRQTLGQGPEFLTYFQNEAQLEKSRLLSDRFSAERPKGSFSTLEIQRTEQGDSAMYLCASSLALGTGILRYATNEKLFFGSGTQLSVL.

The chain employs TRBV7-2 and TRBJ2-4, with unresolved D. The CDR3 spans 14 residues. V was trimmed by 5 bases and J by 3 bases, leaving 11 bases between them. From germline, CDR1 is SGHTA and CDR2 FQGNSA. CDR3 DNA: TGTGCCAGCAGCCCCATTTTCGGCAAAAACATTCAGTACTTC. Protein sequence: CASSPIFGKNIQYF.

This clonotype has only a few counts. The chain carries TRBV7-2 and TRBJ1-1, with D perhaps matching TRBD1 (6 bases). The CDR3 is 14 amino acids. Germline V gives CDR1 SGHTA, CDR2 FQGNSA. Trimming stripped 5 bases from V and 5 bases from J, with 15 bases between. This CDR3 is CASSVQGRETEAFF. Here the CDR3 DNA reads TGTGCCAGCAGCGTACAGGGCCGGGAGACTGAAGCTTTCTTT.

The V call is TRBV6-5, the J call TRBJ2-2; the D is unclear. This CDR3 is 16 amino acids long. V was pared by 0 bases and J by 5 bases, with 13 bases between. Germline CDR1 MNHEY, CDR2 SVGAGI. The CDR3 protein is CASSYSTSGPTGELFF. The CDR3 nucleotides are TGTGCCAGCAGTTACTCGACCTCTGGCCCTACCGGGGAGCTGTTTTTT.

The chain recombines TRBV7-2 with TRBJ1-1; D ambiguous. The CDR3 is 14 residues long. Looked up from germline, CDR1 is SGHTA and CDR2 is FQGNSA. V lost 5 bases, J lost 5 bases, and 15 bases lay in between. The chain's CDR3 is CASSIEDGRTEAFF. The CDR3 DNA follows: TGTGCCAGCAGCATCGAGGACGGGAGGACTGAAGCTTTCTTT.

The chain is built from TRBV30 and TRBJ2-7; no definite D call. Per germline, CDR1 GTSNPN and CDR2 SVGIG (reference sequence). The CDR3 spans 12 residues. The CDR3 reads CAYSRGGDEQYF. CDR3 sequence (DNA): TGTGCTTATTCACGTGGCGGTGACGAGCAGTACTTC.

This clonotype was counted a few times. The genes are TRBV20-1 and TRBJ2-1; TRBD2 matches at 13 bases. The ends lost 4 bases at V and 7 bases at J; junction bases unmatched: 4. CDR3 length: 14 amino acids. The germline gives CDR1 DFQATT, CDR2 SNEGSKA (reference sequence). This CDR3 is CSATTSGRSNEQFF. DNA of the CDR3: TGCAGTGCTACGACTAGCGGGAGGTCGAATGAGCAGTTCTTC.

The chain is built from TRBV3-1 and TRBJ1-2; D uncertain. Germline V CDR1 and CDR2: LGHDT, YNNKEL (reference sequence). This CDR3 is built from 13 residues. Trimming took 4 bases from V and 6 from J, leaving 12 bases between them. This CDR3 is CASSLPIGNGYTF. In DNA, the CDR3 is TGTGCCAGCAGCCTGCCAATCGGGAATGGCTACACCTTC.

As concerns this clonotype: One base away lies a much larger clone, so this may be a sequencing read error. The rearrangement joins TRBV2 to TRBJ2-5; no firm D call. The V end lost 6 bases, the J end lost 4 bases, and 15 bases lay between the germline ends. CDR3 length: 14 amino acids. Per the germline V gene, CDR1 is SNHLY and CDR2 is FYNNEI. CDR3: CASRRTIFRETQYF. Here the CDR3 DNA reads TGTGCCAGCAGAAGGACCATTTTCCGAGAGACCCAGTACTTC.

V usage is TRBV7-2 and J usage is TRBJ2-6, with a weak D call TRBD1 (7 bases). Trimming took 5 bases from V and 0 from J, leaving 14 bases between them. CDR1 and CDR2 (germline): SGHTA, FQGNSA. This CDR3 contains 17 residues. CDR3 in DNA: TGTGCCAGCAGCACCAGACAGGGAGGCTCTGGGGCCAACGTCCTGACTTTC. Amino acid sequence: CASSTRQGGSGANVLTF.

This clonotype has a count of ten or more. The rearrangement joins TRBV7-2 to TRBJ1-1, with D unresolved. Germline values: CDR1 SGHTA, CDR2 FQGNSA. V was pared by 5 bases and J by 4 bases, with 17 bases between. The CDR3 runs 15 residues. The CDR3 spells CASSRASIRGTEAFF. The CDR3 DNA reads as TGTGCCAGCAGCCGAGCCTCGATAAGAGGCACTGAAGCTTTCTTT.